A selection of T cell receptor beta chains follows, all from one sample in a study of T cell responses to AZD1222 COVID-19 vaccine. TCRdb keeps only in-frame clones here, not all; method: immunoSEQ multiplex PCR. The sample consists of about 150,000 clones, roughly nine tenths of them appearing once. The sample here was peripheral blood, taken after recovery from COVID-19. The receptors originated from an adult who had recovered from COVID-19. The CDR3 runs from the conserved cysteine through the conserved F or W. The D gene is left open where the match is weak. Size tells how often a clone was seen (once, few, many) or the class of an expanded clone, and some rows leave it out.

v_gene	abundance	d_gene	j_gene	CDR3aa	CDR3nt
TRBV7-9	once	.	TRBJ2-7	CASSPILGRDSYEQYF	TGTGCCAGCAGCCCTATTCTGGGCAGGGATTCCTACGAGCAGTACTTC
TRBV6-5	.	.	TRBJ2-3	CASRPKGGVTDTQYF	TGTGCCAGCAGACCCAAAGGGGGGGTAACAGATACGCAGTATTTT
TRBV3-1/TRBV3-2	.	TRBD2	TRBJ2-7	CASSQTSDYEQYF	TGTGCCAGCAGCCAAACTAGCGACTACGAGCAGTACTTC
TRBV5-1	.	.	TRBJ1-1	CASSLAPLGTGNTEAFF	TGCGCCAGCAGCTTGGCTCCTTTAGGGACGGGGAACACTGAAGCTTTCTTT
TRBV7-3	.	.	TRBJ2-2	CASSARRSGDTGELFF	TGTGCCAGCAGCGCCCGCCGATCGGGGGACACCGGGGAGCTGTTTTTT
TRBV27	.	TRBD1	TRBJ1-6	CASSLTRGLSPLHF	TGTGCCAGCAGTTTAACCAGGGGGCTTTCACCCCTCCACTTT
TRBV28	.	TRBD1	TRBJ2-5	CASSWDREGEETQYF	TGTGCCAGCAGTTGGGACAGGGAGGGGGAGGAGACCCAGTACTTC
TRBV5-4	.	TRBD1	TRBJ2-4	CASSAQQGAGNIQYF	TGTGCCAGCAGCGCACAACAGGGGGCAGGAAACATTCAGTACTTC
TRBV2	.	.	TRBJ2-5	CASSETGIIQETQYF	TGTGCCAGCAGTGAAACGGGGATAATACAAGAGACCCAGTACTTC
TRBV4-1	.	.	TRBJ2-7	CASSRGQAVDGEEQYF	TGCGCCAGCAGCCGGGGCCAGGCAGTGGACGGGGAGGAGCAGTACTTC
TRBV5-1	.	TRBD2	TRBJ2-3	CASSLPLAGGTDTQYF	TGCGCCAGCAGCTTGCCACTAGCGGGCGGCACAGATACGCAGTATTTT
TRBV2	few	.	TRBJ1-2	CASIEIQGRDGYTF	TGTGCCAGCATTGAGATACAGGGTCGAGATGGCTACACCTTC
TRBV7-2	.	.	TRBJ1-2	CASSQSIPGDGYTF	TGTGCCAGCAGCCAAAGCATCCCCGGGGATGGCTACACCTTC
TRBV10-2	.	.	TRBJ2-7	CASSREKGAHEQYF	TGCGCCAGCAGTCGGGAGAAAGGGGCCCACGAGCAGTACTTC
TRBV10-1	.	TRBD2	TRBJ2-1	CASSDTGTSGRAVSYNEQFF	TGCGCCAGCAGTGATACCGGGACTAGCGGGAGGGCGGTCTCCTACAATGAGCAGTTCTTC
TRBV25-1	.	TRBD1	TRBJ2-3	CASSDLTGGRADTQYF	TGTGCCAGCAGTGATTTGACAGGGGGCAGGGCAGATACGCAGTATTTT